This T cell receptor (beta chain) was profiled in a study of OX40 agonist ivuxolimab in advanced cancers. In the study overall: Patients received ivuxolimab, an intravenous treatment, every 2 weeks at 0.01 to 10 mg/kg. Participants, 75% to 85% male, averaged about 56 years of age, ranging from about 23 to 80. Overall study results and limits: At 0.1 to 3.0 mg/kg, clonal expansion of CD4+ and CD8+ blood T cells had occurred by week 6.

This clone was seen just once. Antigen: not known. From germline, CDR1 is SEHNR and CDR2 FQNEAQ (reference sequence). Trimming cost V 3 bases and J 6 bases, with 6 bases left between them. The CDR3 consists of 12 residues. Exclusion of a patient followed from autoimmune disease history or systemic immunosuppression. Method: immunoSEQ multiplex PCR; TCRdb's copy keeps in-frame clones and lacks some. The table lists 70,000 to 95,000 clones, roughly 94% of them singletons. The chain combines TRBV7-9 with TRBJ2-1; D gene uncertain. This clonotype originated in an adult with an advanced solid tumor such as melanoma, head and neck, liver or kidney cancer. The specimen was CD4+ or CD8+ T cells sorted from blood, collected in a trial of the OX40 agonist ivuxolimab. CDR3 protein: CASSFQSNEQFF. The CDR3 DNA sequence: TGTGCCAGCAGCTTTCAGAGCAATGAGCAGTTCTTC.